Listed below are T cell receptor beta chains from one sample, sequenced in a study of blood T cell repertoires in COVID-19. The method was immunoSEQ multiplex PCR; TCRdb's version includes in-frame clones alone and lacks a portion of them. Of roughly 120,000 clones listed, 70% to 90% are singletons. What was sequenced was peripheral blood. These receptors all come from a man aged 70 or older who had recovered from COVID-19. Each CDR3 is given without its conserved first and last residue. The listing skips clone size in some rows; elsewhere it reads once, few, many or a size class.

TRBV27	TRBJ2-7	.	ASRGLISYEQY
TRBV9	TRBJ2-1	.	ASSVVDARNEQF
TRBV20-1	TRBJ2-3	.	SGLAGDTQY
TRBV27	TRBJ2-4	.	ASSLGRQTAKNIQY
TRBV4-1	TRBJ2-1	.	ASSQEQTSSYNEQF
TRBV5-1	TRBJ1-1	.	ASSFQGISMNTEAF
TRBV28	TRBJ1-5	.	ASKLNNQPQH
TRBV7-3	TRBJ2-1	.	ASSLTSASGAYNEQF
TRBV24-1	TRBJ2-3	.	ATSDSAGSTDTQY
TRBV6-5	TRBJ1-4	.	ASGQGQGRILF
TRBV3-1/TRBV3-2	TRBJ2-1	.	ASSQAPGIYNEQF
TRBV7-9	TRBJ2-7	.	ASSLDGANYEQY
TRBV7-9	TRBJ2-7	few	ASSLALSWGGSRGYEQY
TRBV7-9	TRBJ2-2	.	ASSLAPGGSDTGELF
TRBV2	TRBJ2-5	.	ASSAWTSGSGETQY
TRBV29-1	TRBJ2-2	.	SATGTLNTGELF
TRBV24-1	TRBJ2-1	.	ATSKGEGTYNEQF
TRBV7-8	TRBJ1-6	.	ASSTRGGAIAYNSPLH
TRBV28	TRBJ1-5	.	ASSLLDRESNQPQH
TRBV4-3	TRBJ2-5	.	ASSQDTRETQY
TRBV11-2	TRBJ2-3	.	ASSPNQGATQY
TRBV5-1	TRBJ1-1	.	ASSPSGGPEAF
TRBV7-8	TRBJ2-2	.	ASSLERVASYTGELF
TRBV9	TRBJ2-7	.	ASSSDRDFSYEQY
TRBV7-2	TRBJ2-3	.	ASSQSIATDTQY
TRBV7-9	TRBJ2-2	once	ASSFGQGDGELF
TRBV6-1	TRBJ1-4	.	ASSDRHPEKLF
TRBV9	TRBJ2-3	.	ASSVGQGATDTQY
TRBV5-5	TRBJ2-2	.	ASSLGAGTGDTGELF
TRBV6-6	TRBJ1-1	.	ASSPGDRGDTEAF
TRBV4-3	TRBJ2-3	few	ASSHSLSPGTSGGTDTQY
TRBV6-2/TRBV6-3	TRBJ1-1	.	ASSYSMGAGPPYAEAF
TRBV30	TRBJ1-2	.	AWKWTGFYGYT
TRBV9	TRBJ2-2	.	ASSRTGGKTGELF
TRBV27	TRBJ2-7	.	ASSLSSGGEGEQY
TRBV11-3	TRBJ2-2	.	ASSFTITAGNTGELF
TRBV27	TRBJ2-7	.	ASSLTGASYEQY
TRBV28	TRBJ2-7	.	ASSVLSYEQY
TRBV4-1	TRBJ1-4	.	ASSQGTKSDEKLF
TRBV6-2/TRBV6-3	TRBJ2-2	.	ASSYNARLARTGELF
TRBV4-1	TRBJ1-5	.	ASSQVRLSNQPQH
TRBV3-1/TRBV3-2	TRBJ1-2	.	ASSLHGTGSGYT
TRBV5-1	TRBJ1-1	.	ASSFGQANTEAF
TRBV10-1	TRBJ1-2	.	ASRLDRGPKNGGYT
TRBV4-3	TRBJ2-7	.	ASSPGQSGGVVQY
TRBV4-2	TRBJ2-7	.	ASSQGEPPRVYEQY
TRBV11-2	TRBJ2-6	.	ASSPGLGLSGANVLT
TRBV6-6	TRBJ2-7	.	ASSYSTQLYEQY
TRBV3-1/TRBV3-2	TRBJ1-2	.	ASSQRQGNGYT
TRBV5-4	TRBJ1-1	.	ASSFPGDLNTEAF